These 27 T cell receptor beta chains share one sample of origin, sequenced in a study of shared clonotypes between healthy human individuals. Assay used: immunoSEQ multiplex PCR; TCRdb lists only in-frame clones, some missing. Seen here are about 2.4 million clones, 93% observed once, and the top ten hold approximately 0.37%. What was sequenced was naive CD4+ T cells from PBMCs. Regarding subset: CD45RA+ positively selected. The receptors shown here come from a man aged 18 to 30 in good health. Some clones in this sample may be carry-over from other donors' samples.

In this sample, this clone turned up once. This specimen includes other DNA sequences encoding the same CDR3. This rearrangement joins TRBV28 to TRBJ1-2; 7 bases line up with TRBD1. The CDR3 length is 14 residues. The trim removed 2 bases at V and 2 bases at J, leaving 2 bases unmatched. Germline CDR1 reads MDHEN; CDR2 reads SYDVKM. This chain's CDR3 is CASSLGRGNYGYTF. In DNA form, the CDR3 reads TGTGCCAGCAGTTTAGGCAGGGGGAACTATGGCTACACCTTC.

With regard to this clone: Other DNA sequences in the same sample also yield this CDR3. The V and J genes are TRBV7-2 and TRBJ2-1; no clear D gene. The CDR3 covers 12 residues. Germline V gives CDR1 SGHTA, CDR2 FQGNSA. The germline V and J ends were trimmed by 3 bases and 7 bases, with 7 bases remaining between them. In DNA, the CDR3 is TGTGCCAGCAGCTTGGTAGGGAATGAGCAGTTCTTC. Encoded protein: CASSLVGNEQFF. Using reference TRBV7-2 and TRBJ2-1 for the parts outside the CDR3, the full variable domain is GAGVSQSPSNKVTEKGKDVELRCDPISGHTALYWYRQSLGQGLEFLIYFQGNSAPDKSGLPSDRFSAERTGGSVSTLTIQRTQQEDSAVYLCASSLVGNEQFFGPGTRLTVL.

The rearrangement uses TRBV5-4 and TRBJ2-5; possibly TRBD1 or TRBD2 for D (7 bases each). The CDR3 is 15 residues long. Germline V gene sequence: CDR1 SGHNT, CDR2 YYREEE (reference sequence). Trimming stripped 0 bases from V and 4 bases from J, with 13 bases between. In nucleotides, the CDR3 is TGTGCCAGCAGCTTGGCAGGGGAGGGGGCAGAGACCCAGTACTTC. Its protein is CASSLAGEGAETQYF.

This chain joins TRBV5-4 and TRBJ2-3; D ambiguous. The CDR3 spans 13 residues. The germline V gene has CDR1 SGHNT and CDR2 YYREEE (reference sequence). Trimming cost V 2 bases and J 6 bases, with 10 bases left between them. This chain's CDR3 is CASSFASEDTQYF. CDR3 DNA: TGTGCCAGCAGCTTTGCTTCCGAGGATACGCAGTATTTT.

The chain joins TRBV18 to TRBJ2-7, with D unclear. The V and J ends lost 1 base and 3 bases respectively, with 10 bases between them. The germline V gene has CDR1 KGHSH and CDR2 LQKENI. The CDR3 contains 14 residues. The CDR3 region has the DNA TGTGCCAGCTCACCACTTCCGGGCCGCTACGAGCAGTACTTC. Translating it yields CASSPLPGRYEQYF.

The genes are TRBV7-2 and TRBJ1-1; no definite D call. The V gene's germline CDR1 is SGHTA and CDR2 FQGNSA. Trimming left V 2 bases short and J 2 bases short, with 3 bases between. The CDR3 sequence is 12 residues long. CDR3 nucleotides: TGTGCCAGCAGCTTATTTAACACTGAAGCTTTCTTT. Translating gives CASSLFNTEAFF.

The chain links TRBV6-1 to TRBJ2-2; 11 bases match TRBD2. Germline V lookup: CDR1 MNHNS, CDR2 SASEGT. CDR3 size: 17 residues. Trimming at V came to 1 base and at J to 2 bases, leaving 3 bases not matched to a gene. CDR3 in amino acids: CASSEGGTSGNTGELFF. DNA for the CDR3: TGTGCCAGCAGTGAAGGTGGGACTAGCGGCAACACCGGGGAGCTGTTTTTT.

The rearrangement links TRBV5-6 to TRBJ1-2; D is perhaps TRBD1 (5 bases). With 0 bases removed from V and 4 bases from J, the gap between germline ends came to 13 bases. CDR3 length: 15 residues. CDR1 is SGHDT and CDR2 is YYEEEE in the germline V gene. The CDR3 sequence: CASSLVVGGAYGYTF. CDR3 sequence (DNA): TGTGCCAGCAGCTTGGTTGTTGGGGGAGCCTATGGCTACACCTTC. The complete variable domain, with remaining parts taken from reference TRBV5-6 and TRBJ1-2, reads DAGVTQSPTHLIKTRGQQVTLRCSPKSGHDTVSWYQQALGQGPQFIFQYYEEEERQRGNFPDRFSGHQFPNYSSELNVNALLLGDSALYLCASSLVVGGAYGYTFGSGTRLTVV.

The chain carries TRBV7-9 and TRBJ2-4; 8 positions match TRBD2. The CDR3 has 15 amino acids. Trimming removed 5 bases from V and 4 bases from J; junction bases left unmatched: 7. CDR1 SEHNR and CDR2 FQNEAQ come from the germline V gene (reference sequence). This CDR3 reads CASSATTSGKNIQYF. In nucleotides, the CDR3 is TGTGCCAGCAGCGCAACAACTAGCGGAAAAAACATTCAGTACTTC. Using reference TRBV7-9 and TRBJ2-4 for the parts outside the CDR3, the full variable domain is DTGVSQNPRHKITKRGQNVTFRCDPISEHNRLYWYRQTLGQGPEFLTYFQNEAQLEKSRLLSDRFSAERPKGSFSTLEIQRTEQGDSAMYLCASSATTSGKNIQYFGAGTRLSVL.

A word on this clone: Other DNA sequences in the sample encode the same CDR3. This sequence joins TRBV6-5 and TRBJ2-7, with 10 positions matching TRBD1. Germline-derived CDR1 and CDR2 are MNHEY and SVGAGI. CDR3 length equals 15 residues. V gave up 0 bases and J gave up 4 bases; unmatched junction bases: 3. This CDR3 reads CASSYSDRGSYEQYF. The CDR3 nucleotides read TGTGCCAGCAGTTACTCGGACAGGGGGAGTTACGAGCAGTACTTC.

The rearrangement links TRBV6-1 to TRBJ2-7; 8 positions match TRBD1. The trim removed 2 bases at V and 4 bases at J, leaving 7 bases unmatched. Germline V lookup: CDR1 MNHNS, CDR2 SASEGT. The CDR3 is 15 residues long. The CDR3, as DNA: TGTGCCAGCAGTGAAATGGACAGGGTTCTATACGAGCAGTACTTC. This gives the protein CASSEMDRVLYEQYF.

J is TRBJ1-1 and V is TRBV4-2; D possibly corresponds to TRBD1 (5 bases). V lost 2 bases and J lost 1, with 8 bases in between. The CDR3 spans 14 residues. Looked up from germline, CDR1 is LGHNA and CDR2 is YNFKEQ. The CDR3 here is CASSQSRGNTEAFF. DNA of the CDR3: TGTGCCAGCAGCCAATCTAGGGGGAACACTGAAGCTTTCTTT.

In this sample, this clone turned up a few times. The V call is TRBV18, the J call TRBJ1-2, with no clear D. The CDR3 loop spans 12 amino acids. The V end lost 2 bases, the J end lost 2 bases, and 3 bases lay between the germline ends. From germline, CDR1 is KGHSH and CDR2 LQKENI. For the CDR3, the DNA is TGTGCCAGCTCACCAGACAACTATGGCTACACCTTC. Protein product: CASSPDNYGYTF. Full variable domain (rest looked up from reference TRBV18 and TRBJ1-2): NAGVMQNPRHLVRRRGQEARLRCSPMKGHSHVYWYRQLPEEGLKFMVYLQKENIIDESGMPKERFSAEFPKEGPSILRIQQVVRGDSAAYFCASSPDNYGYTFGSGTRLTVV.

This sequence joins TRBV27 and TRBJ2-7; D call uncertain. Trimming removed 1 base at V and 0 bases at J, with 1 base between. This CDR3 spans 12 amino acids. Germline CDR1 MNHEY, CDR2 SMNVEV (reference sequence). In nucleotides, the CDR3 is TGTGCCAGCAGTTTATTCTCCTACGAGCAGTACTTC. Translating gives CASSLFSYEQYF.

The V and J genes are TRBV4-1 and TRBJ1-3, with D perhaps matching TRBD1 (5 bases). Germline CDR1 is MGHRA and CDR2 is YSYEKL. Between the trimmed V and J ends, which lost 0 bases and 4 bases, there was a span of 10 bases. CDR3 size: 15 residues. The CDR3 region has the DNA TGCGCCAGCAGCCAAGATGAGACAGAGGGAAACACCATATATTTT. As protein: CASSQDETEGNTIYF.

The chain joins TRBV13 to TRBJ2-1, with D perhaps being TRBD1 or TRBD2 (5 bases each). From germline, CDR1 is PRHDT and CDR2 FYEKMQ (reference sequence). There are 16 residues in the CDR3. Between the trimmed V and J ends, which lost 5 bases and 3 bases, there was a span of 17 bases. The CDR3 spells CASSGIRGAFYNEQFF. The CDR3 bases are TGTGCCAGCAGCGGAATTAGAGGGGCTTTCTACAATGAGCAGTTCTTC.

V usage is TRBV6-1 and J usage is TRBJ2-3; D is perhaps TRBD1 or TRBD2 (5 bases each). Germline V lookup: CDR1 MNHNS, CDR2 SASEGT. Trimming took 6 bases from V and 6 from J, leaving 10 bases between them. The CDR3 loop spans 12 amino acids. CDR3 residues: CASRGPADTQYF. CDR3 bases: TGTGCCAGCAGGGGACCCGCGGATACGCAGTATTTT.

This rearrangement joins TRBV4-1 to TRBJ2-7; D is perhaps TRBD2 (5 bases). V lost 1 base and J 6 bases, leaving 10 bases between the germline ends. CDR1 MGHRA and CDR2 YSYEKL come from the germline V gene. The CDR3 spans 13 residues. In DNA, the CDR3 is TGCGCCAGCAGCCAAGTGGGAGTCGCCGAGCAGTACTTC. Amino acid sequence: CASSQVGVAEQYF.

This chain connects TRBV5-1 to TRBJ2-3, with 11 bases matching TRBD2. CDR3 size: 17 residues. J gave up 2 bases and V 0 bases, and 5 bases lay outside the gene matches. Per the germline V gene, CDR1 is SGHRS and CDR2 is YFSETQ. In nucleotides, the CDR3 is TGCGCCAGCAGCTTGGTGACTAGCGGGGACCACACAGATACGCAGTATTTT. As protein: CASSLVTSGDHTDTQYF.

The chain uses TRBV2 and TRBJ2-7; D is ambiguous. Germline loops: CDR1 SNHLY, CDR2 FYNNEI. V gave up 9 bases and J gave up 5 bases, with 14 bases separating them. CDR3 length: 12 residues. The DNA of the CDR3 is TGTGCCAGTCGAGCTGATGACGACGAGCAGTACTTC. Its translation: CASRADDDEQYF.

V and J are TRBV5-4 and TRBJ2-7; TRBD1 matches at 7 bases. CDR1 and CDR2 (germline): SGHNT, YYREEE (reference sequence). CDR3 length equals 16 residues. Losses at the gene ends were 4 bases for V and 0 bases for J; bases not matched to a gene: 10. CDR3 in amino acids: CASSGAQGTSSYEQYF. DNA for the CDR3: TGTGCCAGCAGCGGCGCACAGGGGACCAGCTCCTACGAGCAGTACTTC. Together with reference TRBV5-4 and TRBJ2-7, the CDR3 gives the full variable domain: ETGVTQSPTHLIKTRGQQVTLRCSSQSGHNTVSWYQQALGQGPQFIFQYYREEENGRGNFPPRFSGLQFPNYSSELNVNALELDDSALYLCASSGAQGTSSYEQYFGPGTRLTVT.

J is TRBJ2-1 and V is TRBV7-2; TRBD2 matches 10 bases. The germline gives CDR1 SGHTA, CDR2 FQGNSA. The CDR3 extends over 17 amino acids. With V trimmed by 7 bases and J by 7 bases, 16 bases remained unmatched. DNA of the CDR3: TGTGCCAGCACCAGATGGTCGAGAGCGGGAGGGCCAAATGAGCAGTTCTTC. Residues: CASTRWSRAGGPNEQFF.

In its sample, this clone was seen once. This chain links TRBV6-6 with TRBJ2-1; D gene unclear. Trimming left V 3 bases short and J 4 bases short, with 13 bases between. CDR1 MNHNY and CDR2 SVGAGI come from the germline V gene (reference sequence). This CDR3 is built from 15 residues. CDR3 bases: TGTGCCAGCAGTTATGAGGTCGTCGTTTACAATGAGCAGTTCTTC. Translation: CASSYEVVVYNEQFF.

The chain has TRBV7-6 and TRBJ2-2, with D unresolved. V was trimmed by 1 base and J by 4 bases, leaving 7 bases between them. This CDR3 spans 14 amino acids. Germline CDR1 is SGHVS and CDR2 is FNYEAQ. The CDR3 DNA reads TGTGCCAGCAGCTTAGAAGTGGTCACCGGGGAGCTGTTTTTT. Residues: CASSLEVVTGELFF.

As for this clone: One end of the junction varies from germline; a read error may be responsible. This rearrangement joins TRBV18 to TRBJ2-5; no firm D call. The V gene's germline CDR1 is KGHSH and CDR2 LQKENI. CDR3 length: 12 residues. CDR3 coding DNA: TGTGCCAGCTCACCACTTTCGATTAGCTTGGACTTC. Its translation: CASSPLSISLDF.

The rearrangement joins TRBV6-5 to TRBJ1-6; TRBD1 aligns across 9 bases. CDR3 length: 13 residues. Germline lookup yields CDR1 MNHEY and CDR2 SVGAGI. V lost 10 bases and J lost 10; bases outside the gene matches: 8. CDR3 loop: CAIKRDRESPLHF. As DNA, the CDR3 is TGTGCCATAAAACGGGACAGGGAGTCACCCCTCCACTTT.

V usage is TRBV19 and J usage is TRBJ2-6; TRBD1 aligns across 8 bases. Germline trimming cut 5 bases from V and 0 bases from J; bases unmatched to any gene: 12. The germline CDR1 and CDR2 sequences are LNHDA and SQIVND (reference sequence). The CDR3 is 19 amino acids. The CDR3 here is CASSPRTGWFPSGANVLTF. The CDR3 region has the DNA TGTGCCAGTAGTCCCAGGACAGGGTGGTTTCCCTCTGGGGCCAACGTCCTGACTTTC.